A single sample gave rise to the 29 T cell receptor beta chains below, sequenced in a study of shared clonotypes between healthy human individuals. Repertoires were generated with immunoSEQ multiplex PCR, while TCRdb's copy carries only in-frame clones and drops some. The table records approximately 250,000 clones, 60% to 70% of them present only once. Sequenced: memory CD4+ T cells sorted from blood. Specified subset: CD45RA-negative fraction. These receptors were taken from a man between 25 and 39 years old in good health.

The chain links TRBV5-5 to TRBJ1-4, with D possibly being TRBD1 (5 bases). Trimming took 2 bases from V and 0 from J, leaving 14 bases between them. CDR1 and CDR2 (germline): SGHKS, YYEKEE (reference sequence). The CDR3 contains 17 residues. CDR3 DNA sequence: TGTGCCAGCAGCTTTTCCAGGGAATGGACAACTAATGAAAAACTGTTTTTT. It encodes CASSFSREWTTNEKLFF.

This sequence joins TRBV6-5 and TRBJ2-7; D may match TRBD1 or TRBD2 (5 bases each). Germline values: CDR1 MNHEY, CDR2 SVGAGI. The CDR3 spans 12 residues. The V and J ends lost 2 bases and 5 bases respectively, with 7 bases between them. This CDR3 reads CASSYRDHEQYF. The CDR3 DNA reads TGTGCCAGCAGTTACAGGGACCACGAGCAGTACTTC.

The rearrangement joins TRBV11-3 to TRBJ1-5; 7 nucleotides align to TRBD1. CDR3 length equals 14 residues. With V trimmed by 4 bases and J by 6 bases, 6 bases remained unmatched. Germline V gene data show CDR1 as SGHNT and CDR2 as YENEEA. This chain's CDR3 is CASSSTGLGQPQHF. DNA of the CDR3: TGTGCCAGCAGCTCGACAGGGTTGGGTCAGCCCCAGCATTTT. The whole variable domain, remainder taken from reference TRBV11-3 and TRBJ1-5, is EAGVVQSPRYKIIEKKQPVAFWCNPISGHNTLYWYLQNLGQGPELLIRYENEEAVDDSQLPKDRFSAERLKGVDSTLKIQPAELGDSAVYLCASSSTGLGQPQHFGDGTRLSIL.

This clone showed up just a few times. The CDR3 sequence: CASSVGMGRDSYEQYF. The CDR3 nucleotides are TGTGCCAGCAGCGTAGGGATGGGGCGGGACTCCTACGAGCAGTACTTC. This sequence joins TRBV9 and TRBJ2-7; weak D call: TRBD2 (6 bases). The CDR3 loop spans 16 amino acids. Germline CDR1 reads SGDLS; CDR2 reads YYNGEE. The V end lost 0 bases, the J end lost 0 bases, and 13 bases lay between the germline ends.

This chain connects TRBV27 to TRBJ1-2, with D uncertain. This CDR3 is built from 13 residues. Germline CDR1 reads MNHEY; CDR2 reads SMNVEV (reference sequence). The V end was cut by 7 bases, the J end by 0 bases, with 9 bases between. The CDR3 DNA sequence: TGTGCCAGCAAACCGACACCTAACTATGGCTACACCTTC. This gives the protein CASKPTPNYGYTF.

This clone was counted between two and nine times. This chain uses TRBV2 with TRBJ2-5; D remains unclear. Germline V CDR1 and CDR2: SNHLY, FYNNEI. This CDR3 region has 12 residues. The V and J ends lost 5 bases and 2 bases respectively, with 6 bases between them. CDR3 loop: CASSSDQETQYF. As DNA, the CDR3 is TGTGCCAGCAGTAGTGATCAAGAGACCCAGTACTTC. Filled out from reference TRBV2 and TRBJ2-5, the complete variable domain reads EPEVTQTPSHQVTQMGQEVILRCVPISNHLYFYWYRQILGQKVEFLVSFYNNEISEKSEIFDDQFSVERPDGSNFTLKIRSTKLEDSAMYFCASSSDQETQYFGPGTRLLVL.

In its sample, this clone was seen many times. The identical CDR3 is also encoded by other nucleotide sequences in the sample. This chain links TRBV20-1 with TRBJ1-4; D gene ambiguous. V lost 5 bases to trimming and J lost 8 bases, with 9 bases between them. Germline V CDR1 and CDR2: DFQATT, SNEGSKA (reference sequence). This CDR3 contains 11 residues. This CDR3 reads CSARSGEKLFF. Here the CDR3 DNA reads TGCAGTGCTCGCTCGGGGGAAAAACTGTTTTTT.

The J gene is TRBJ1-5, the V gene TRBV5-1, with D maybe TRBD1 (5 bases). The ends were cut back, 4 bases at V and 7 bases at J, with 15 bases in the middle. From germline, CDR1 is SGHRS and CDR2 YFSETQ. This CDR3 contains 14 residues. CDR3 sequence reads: CASSVSQGGQPQHF. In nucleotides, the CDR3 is TGCGCCAGCAGCGTCTCGCAGGGTGGCCAGCCCCAGCATTTT.

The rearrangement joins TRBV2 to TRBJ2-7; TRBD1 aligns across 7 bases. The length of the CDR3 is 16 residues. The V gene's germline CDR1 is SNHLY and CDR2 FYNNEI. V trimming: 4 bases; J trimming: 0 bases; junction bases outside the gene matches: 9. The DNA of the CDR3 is TGTGCCAGCAGTGCGAGTTATCGGACAGGCTCCTACGAGCAGTACTTC. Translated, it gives CASSASYRTGSYEQYF.

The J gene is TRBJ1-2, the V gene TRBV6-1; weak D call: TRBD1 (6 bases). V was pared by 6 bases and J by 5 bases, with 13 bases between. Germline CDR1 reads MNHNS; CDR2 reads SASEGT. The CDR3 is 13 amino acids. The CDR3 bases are TGTGCCAGCAGGTCAACAGGGTTATATGGCTACACCTTC. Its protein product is CASRSTGLYGYTF.

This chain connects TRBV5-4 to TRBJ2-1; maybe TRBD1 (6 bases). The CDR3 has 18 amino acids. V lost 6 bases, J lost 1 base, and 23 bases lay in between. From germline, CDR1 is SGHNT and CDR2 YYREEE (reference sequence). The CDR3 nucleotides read TGTGCCAGCATCGACCTGGGGCAGGGGTCCTCTTCCTACAATGAGCAGTTCTTC. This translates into CASIDLGQGSSSYNEQFF. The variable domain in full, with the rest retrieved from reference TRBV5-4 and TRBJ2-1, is ETGVTQSPTHLIKTRGQQVTLRCSSQSGHNTVSWYQQALGQGPQFIFQYYREEENGRGNFPPRFSGLQFPNYSSELNVNALELDDSALYLCASIDLGQGSSSYNEQFFGPGTRLTVL.

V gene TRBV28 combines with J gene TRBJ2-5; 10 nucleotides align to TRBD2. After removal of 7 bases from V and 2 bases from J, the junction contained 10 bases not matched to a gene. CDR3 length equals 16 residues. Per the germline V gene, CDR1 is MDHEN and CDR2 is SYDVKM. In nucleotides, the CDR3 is TGTGCCAGCACCTCAGGTAGCGGGAGGTGGCAAGAGACCCAGTACTTC. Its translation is CASTSGSGRWQETQYF.

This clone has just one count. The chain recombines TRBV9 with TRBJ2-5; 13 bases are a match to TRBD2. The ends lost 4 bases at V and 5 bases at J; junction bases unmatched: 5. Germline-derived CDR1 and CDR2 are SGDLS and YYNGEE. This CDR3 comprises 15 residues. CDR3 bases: TGTGCCAGCAGCTACCGGACTAGCGGGGGCGAGACCCAGTACTTC. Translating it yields CASSYRTSGGETQYF.

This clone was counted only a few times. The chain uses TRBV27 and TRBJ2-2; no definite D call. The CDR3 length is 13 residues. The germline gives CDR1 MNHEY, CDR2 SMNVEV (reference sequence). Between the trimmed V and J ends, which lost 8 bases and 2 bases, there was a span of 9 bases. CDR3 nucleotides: TGTGCCAGCCAAACCACTAACACCGGGGAGCTGTTTTTT. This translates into CASQTTNTGELFF.

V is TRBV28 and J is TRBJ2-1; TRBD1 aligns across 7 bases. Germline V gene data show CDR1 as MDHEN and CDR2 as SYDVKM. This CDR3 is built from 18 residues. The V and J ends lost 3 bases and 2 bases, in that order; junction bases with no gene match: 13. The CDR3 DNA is TGTGCCAGCAGTTTCTCATTGTCCCGACAGGGACCCTACAATGAGCAGTTCTTC. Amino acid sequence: CASSFSLSRQGPYNEQFF.

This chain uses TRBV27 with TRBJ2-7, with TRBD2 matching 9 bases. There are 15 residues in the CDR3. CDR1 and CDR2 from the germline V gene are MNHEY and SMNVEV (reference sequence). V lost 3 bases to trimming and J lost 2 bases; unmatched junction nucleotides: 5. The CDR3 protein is CASSFLSSGTYEQYF. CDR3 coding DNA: TGTGCCAGCAGTTTTCTGTCTAGCGGGACCTACGAGCAGTACTTC.

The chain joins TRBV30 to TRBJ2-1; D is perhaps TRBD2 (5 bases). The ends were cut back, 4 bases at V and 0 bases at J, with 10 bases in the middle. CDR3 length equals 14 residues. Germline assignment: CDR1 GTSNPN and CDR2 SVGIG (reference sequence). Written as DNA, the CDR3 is TGTGCCTGGACACGAGCGGCCTCCTACAATGAGCAGTTCTTC. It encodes CAWTRAASYNEQFF.

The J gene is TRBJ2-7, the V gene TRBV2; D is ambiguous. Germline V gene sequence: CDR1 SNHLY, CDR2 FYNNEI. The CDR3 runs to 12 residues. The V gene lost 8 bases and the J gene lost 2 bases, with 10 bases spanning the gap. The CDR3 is CASAQDAYEQYF. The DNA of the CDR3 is TGTGCCAGCGCCCAGGACGCCTACGAGCAGTACTTC.

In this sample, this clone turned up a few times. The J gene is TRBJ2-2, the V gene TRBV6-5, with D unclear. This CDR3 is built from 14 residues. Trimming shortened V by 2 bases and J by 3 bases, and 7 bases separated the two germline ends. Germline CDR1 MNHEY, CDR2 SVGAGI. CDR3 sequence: CASSYRLYTGELFF. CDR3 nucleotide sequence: TGTGCCAGCAGTTACAGACTCTACACCGGGGAGCTGTTTTTT.

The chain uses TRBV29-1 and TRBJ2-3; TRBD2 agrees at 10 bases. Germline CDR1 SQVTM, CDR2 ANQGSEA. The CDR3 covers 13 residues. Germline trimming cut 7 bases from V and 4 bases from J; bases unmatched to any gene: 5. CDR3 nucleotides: TGCAGCGGTCTAGCGGGAGTCGCAGATACGCAGTATTTT. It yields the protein CSGLAGVADTQYF.

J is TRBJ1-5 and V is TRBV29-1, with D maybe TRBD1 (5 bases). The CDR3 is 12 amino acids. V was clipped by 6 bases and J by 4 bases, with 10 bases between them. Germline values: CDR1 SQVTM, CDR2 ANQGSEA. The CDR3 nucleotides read TGCAGCGTGGGAGGGGCTAATCAGCCCCAGCATTTT. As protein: CSVGGANQPQHF.

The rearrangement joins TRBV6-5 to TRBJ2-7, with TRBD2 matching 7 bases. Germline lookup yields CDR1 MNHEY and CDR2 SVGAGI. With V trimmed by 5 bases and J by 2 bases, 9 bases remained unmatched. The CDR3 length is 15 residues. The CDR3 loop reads CASSTRGGGAYEQYF. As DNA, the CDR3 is TGTGCCAGCAGTACCCGTGGGGGGGGAGCCTACGAGCAGTACTTC.

The CDR3: CAWSVHRGIYGYTF. CDR3 nucleotide sequence: TGTGCCTGGAGTGTCCATAGGGGGATCTATGGCTACACCTTC. The genes are TRBV30 and TRBJ1-2, with D possibly being TRBD1 (6 bases). Germline lookup yields CDR1 GTSNPN and CDR2 SVGIG (reference sequence). The V and J ends lost 0 bases and 4 bases respectively, with 12 bases between them. There are 14 residues in the CDR3.

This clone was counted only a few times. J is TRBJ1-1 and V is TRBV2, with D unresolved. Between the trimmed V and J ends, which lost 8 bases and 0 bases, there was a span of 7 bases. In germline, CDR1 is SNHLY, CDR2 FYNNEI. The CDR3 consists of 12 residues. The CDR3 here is CASYNVNTEAFF. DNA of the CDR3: TGTGCCAGCTATAACGTGAACACTGAAGCTTTCTTT.

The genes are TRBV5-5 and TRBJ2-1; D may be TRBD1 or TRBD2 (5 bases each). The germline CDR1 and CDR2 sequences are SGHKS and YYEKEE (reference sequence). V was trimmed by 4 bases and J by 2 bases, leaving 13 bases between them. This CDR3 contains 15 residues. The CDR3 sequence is CASSLGGAPYNEQFF. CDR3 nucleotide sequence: TGTGCCAGCAGCCTTGGGGGAGCCCCCTACAATGAGCAGTTCTTC.

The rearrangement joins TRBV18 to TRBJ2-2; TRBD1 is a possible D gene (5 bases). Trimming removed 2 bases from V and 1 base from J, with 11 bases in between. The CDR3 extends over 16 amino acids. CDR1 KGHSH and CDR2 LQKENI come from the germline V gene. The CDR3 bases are TGTGCCAGCTCACCAGGCCGACAGAAGAACACCGGGGAGCTGTTTTTT. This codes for CASSPGRQKNTGELFF.

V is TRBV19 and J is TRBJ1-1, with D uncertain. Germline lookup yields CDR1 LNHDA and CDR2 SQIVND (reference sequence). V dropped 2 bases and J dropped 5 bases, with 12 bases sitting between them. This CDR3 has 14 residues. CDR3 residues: CASSIKAAGTEAFF. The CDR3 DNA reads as TGTGCCAGTAGTATAAAGGCTGCGGGGACTGAAGCTTTCTTT.

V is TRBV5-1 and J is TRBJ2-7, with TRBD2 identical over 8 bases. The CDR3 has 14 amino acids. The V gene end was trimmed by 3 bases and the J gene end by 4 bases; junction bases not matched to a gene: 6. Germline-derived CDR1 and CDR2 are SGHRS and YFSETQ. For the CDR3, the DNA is TGCGCCAGCAGCTCAGGACTAGCTAAATACGAGCAGTACTTC. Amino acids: CASSSGLAKYEQYF.

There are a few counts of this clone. The CDR3 DNA follows: TGTGCCAGCAGTTTACCCCCTAACAGCTACGAGCAGTACTTC. It is translated as CASSLPPNSYEQYF. V is TRBV28 and J is TRBJ2-7; no definite D call. The germline gives CDR1 MDHEN, CDR2 SYDVKM. The CDR3 is 14 residues long. Trimming removed 2 bases at V and 3 bases at J, with 11 bases between.